This TCR beta chain was found in a study of shared clonotypes between healthy human individuals. Here immunoSEQ multiplex PCR was the method, and the copy in TCRdb shows in-frame clones only, minus some. The data hold approximately 240,000 clones, with just over 65% observed a single time. In germline, CDR1 is SGHRS, CDR2 YFSETQ. The CDR3 runs 13 residues. V lost 7 bases to trimming and J lost 5 bases; unmatched junction nucleotides: 9. This TCR derives from a man aged 30 to 39 in good health. The rearrangement uses TRBV5-1 and TRBJ2-7; 7 positions match TRBD1. The sample comprised memory CD4+ T cells sorted from blood. The subset here: CD45RA-negative fraction. CDR3 coding DNA: TGCGCCAGCGCGACAGGGTTGAGGAACGAGCAGTACTTC. Amino acids: CASATGLRNEQYF.